This TCR beta chain originates from a study of blood T cell repertoires in COVID-19. Overall study context: The United States, Italy and Spain were the sources of the acute and convalescent COVID-19 samples. PBMCs, B-cell-depleted T cells, or T cells provided the cDNA or gDNA that made up the material.

Losses at the gene ends were 3 bases for V and 0 bases for J; bases not matched to a gene: 6. The CDR3 contains 16 residues. CDR1 and CDR2 (germline): ENHRY, SYGVKD. Study processing details: It was from reference gene primer amplification that nucleated cell counts were estimated. The table came from immunoSEQ multiplex PCR; TCRdb's copy has only in-frame clones and leaves some out. V, J and clone size are those of that table, while D and trimming were read from the DNA. Here the sample spans some 69,000 clones, nearly 80% being singletons. This chain joins TRBV10-3 and TRBJ2-7, with 9 positions matching TRBD2. Source material: peripheral blood. The source of this sequence is a human donor in a cohort sampled during active COVID-19. This chain's CDR3 is CAISDGLAGSSYEQYF. DNA of the CDR3: TGTGCCATCAGTGACGGGCTAGCGGGGAGCTCCTACGAGCAGTACTTC.